This TCR beta chain was identified during a study of cytomegalovirus exposure and HLA in healthy donors (dated by TCRdb to the late 2010s). Some background on the complete study: In an earlier analysis of some 550 of the donors, approximately 300 Gb of sequence data and 120 million or so unique TCR beta sequences from about 190 million T cells were reported. Of the 350 to 400 genotyped donors, over 65% fell in the genetic ancestry cluster associated with self-reported Caucasian donors. Along with the approximately 600-subject first cohort, a separate validation cohort of over a hundred different subjects was used. The study used immunosequencing to profile the T cell repertoires of approximately 630 subjects and linked those repertoires to cytomegalovirus serostatus. To predict cytomegalovirus infection status, the study combined high-throughput TCR immunosequencing, statistical association of individual TCRs with disease status, and machine learning. Among some 410 genotyped donors of the cohort, an average of approximately 240,000 unique TCR beta nucleotide sequences was sequenced per donor, of which 15% to 20% were non-productive. Every discovery cohort repertoire had been produced on one sequencing platform. An early release covering more than 500 HLA-typed donors comprised about 300 gigabases of sequencing data and around 80 million unique TCR sequences. To study patterns of TCR occurrence, a later analysis re-analyzed previously published TCR beta repertoires from 600 to 750 donors and added high-resolution HLA genotyping. Donor age, sex, ethnicity and CMV serostatus were compiled alongside the repertoire data. An earlier analysis of a few hundred of the donors applied high-throughput TCR beta sequencing to assess whether each TCR beta V gene segment acted as functional or pseudogenic. Typing coverage varied by locus: roughly 629-630 donors for A, B, C, DRB1 and DQB1; under 550 for DQA1; approximately 570 for DPA1; 400 to 480 for DPB1. The study aimed to test whether cataloging public T cell receptors could reveal signatures of past pathogen exposure. Class I and class II HLA loci were covered by the typing at four-digit resolution. Rather than using new phenotypic data, the later analysis identified candidate immune exposures from TCR beta sequences and from how often those sequences occurred across donors. In a later genetic analysis, genome-wide SNP genotypes for about 55% of the roughly 700 donors were used, and that subset was treated as a discovery cohort. A few DR-DQ haplotypes were treated as single units for association and clustering because of strong linkage in the cohort.

Comments on this clone: Its cognate antigen has yet to be identified. No clone much larger than this one lies a single base away; base qualities are absent.

On the study overall, not on this receptor specifically: Compared with the 666-donor mean, donors in an Asian-associated ancestry cluster had fewer N-insertions in productive TCRs, according to a later genetic analysis. The authors suggested that the approach could potentially be generalized to other disease states and immunological phenotypes. In a later analysis, HLA-associated TCR beta chains were found to be more clonally expanded and to have lower generation probabilities than equally common non-associated chains. While some public TCRs were present in many individuals, most TCR sequences turned up only very rarely across donors. This cohort had only TCR beta chains sequenced, and the lack of alpha or paired-chain data limited which features could be detected. Because HLA typing was unavailable for some donors at each locus, only the typed subset was used in association tests. Three of the identified cytomegalovirus-associated TCR beta chains were confirmed in vitro to be specific for cytomegalovirus antigens. When HLA alleles, especially DR and DQ, strongly co-occurred, attributing TCR associations to individual alleles was difficult. A further reported finding was that TCR beta sequences accurately predicted the HLA-A and HLA-B alleles for most subjects in the first cohort. A later genetic analysis associated a missense DCLRE1C variant with V-gene and J-gene trimming of TCR beta chains, and an independent cohort replicated the association. In a later analysis, most CMV-associated TCR beta chains were found to appear HLA-restricted, with HLA associations seemingly driven largely by CMV exposure. A later analysis reported that several top co-occurrence clusters appeared linked to parvovirus B19, influenza, CMV and Epstein-Barr virus. According to a later analysis, TCR association rates differed among HLA loci, with DRB1 alleles showing the most associated TCRs and HLA-C alleles showing the fewest. In a later analysis, around 17,000 TCR beta sequences were associated with specific HLA alleles at a false discovery rate of 0.05. In an earlier analysis of about 600 of the donors, most TCR beta V segments appeared in productive rearrangements about 87% or about 30% of the time, broadly matching IMGT annotations. Correlated functional status among segregating V segments might reflect linkage disequilibrium, but an unknown experimental factor could not be ruled out. The sequencing pipeline was judged likely to have produced a cluster of highly shared sequence variants as a technical artifact. In both the original and validation cohorts, the classifier was reported to diagnose cytomegalovirus status with high specificity and sensitivity. Some IMGT-functional V segments, including TRBV6-2 and TRBV6-3, could not be distinguished by the 87-base-pair reads and were therefore excluded. The presence/absence analyses assumed that sequencing depth was roughly uniform across donors, and that assumption may not be true. A total of around 150 TCR beta chains were listed by the study as associated with cytomegalovirus. CMV serostatus was the only immune exposure information available for the cohort. The earlier analysis of 587 of the donors excluded about 16 rarely observed V segments, including chromosome 9 orphons, because counts were too low.

Looking up the germline V gene (reference sequence) yields CDR1 LNHDA and CDR2 SQIVND. From the cysteine up to the phenylalanine, the CDR3 has a length of 15 residues. The only DNA kept is the CDR3, 45 bases in frame from the first base. V is reduced by 3 bases and J by 6 bases, leaving a spacing of 15 bases between them. The protocol used for the library was the immunoSEQ multiplex PCR assay. The multiplex PCR relied on a mix of 60 forward primers for TCR Vbeta segments and 13 reverse primers for TCR Jbeta segments. The CDR3 region of rearranged TCR beta genes was amplified from genomic DNA by a multiplex PCR assay. The amplified TCR beta libraries were sequenced on the Illumina HiSeq System as 87-base-pair reads. The source study handled its data this way. In a later analysis, tens of millions of unique TCR beta chains were counted across the approximately 640 repertoires, and roughly 11 million of these chains were shared by at least two donors. To remove PCR and sequencing errors, raw reads were error-corrected and collapsed into unique sequences using a nearest-neighbor algorithm that merged closely related sequences. Alignment of CDR3 sequences to IMGT reference sequences was used to assign V, D and J gene segments. For a sequence to be retained, a match of at least six nucleotides to both a V gene segment and a J gene segment was required. A rearrangement was called productive if the CDR3 had no stop codons and remained in frame with V and J, and every other rearrangement was called non-productive. Following IMGT convention, CDR3 was defined as the stretch from the second conserved V-encoded cysteine up to the conserved J-encoded phenylalanine. In an earlier analysis of some 550 of the donors, sequences lacking an unambiguous match to a single V gene segment were excluded. An earlier analysis of about 590 of the donors classified V segments as functional when productive rearrangements were above 56.7% and as segregating when the standard deviation between donors was above 5%. A statistical classification framework was built to diagnose cytomegalovirus status from the catalog of TCR beta chain sequences. V and J gene assignment, in a later analysis, came from comparing TCR nucleotide sequences with IMGT/GENE-DB human TR gene sequences. In a later analysis, CDR3 sequences and most-parsimonious VDJ recombination scenarios were assigned using the TCRdist pipeline. In a later analysis, each TCR beta chain was defined by its CDR3 amino acid sequence together with its V-gene family, and reads lacking a unique V-gene family were excluded. As a way to deal with suspected cross-contamination and a sequencing artifact, a later analysis dropped 500 to 700 nucleotide sequences that were highly shared and had low generation probability. In a later analysis, a clonal expansion index was calculated for each public chain from normalized within-repertoire ranks of inferred template counts. Generation probabilities in a later analysis came from a VDJ recombination model fitted to out-of-frame rearrangements, and those results were checked against IGoR. Hypergeometric tests were used in a later analysis to score TCR-TCR, TCR-HLA and TCR-CMV co-occurrence, with a repertoire-size bias correction applied to the TCR pairs. To estimate false discovery rates, a later analysis permuted the HLA or CMV assignments 20 times. A later analysis grouped co-occurring TCRs with DBSCAN, adding TCRdist sequence similarity when clustering within HLA-allele-positive subsets. Repertoires with fewer than 30,000 or more than 120,000 public chains, plus five repertoires with anomalous nucleotide sharing, were excluded from co-occurrence clustering. Entries here come from immuneACCESS through TCRdb and include only in-frame sequences with V and J called. Some clones fail to appear in such tables; in the studies checked, an unresolved V gene covers under half of the shortfall, and the cause of the remainder is unknown. V, J and clone size derive from that table, while D and trimming were established from the DNA sequence. Present in this sample are 200,000 or so clones, less than 85% of which were seen just once. 0.6% to 0.65% of the sample is taken by the ten largest.

The cohort consisted of 650 to 700 healthy bone marrow donors. At the time of sampling, all cohort members were nominally healthy, though unrecorded immune exposures were likely present. The donor tested CMV seronegative and was one of the 352 seronegative cohort members. A peripheral blood sample was collected from each donor, and TCR beta sequencing was performed on peripheral blood mononuclear cells. Genomic DNA was extracted from the blood cell samples with the Qiagen DNeasy Blood Extraction Kit. This clonotype was obtained from a man younger than 35 in good health and CMV-seronegative. The sequencing input was PBMCs. The sequence joins TRBV19 to TRBJ1-5; TRBD1 is perhaps the D gene, given 5 matching bases. The DNA sequence is given as TGTGCCAGTAGTATCCCAGGGAGGTCGGGTCAGCCCCAGCATTTT. The resulting protein is CASSIPGRSGQPQHF.